This is a list of T cell receptor beta chains from one sample in a study of OX40 agonist ivuxolimab in advanced cancers. Clones were sequenced by immunoSEQ multiplex PCR, and TCRdb holds only the in-frame ones, with some missing. The sample lists about 11,000 clones, approximately 86% occurring once. Sequencing used CD4+ or CD8+ T cells sorted from blood, obtained in a trial of the OX40 agonist ivuxolimab. The receptor set was obtained from an adult with an advanced solid tumor such as melanoma, head and neck, liver or kidney cancer. Each CDR3 is given with its conserved first and last residue. A D gene is named only where the DNA matches it firmly. A row's size may be missing; if present it is once, few, many or a size class.

v_call: TRBV29-1
clone_size: few
d_call: -
j_call: TRBJ1-1
cdr3_aa: CSVVGTEAFF
cdr3_nt: TGCAGCGTCGTGGGGACTGAAGCTTTCTTT

v_call: TRBV7-9
clone_size: -
d_call: TRBD2
j_call: TRBJ2-3
cdr3_aa: CASSLGRGGRDTQYF
cdr3_nt: TGTGCCAGCAGCTTGGGAAGGGGAGGGAGAGATACGCAGTATTTT

v_call: TRBV28
clone_size: -
d_call: -
j_call: TRBJ2-7
cdr3_aa: CASSFRASYYEQYF
cdr3_nt: TGTGCCAGCAGTTTTCGGGCGAGCTACTACGAGCAGTACTTC

v_call: TRBV4-2
clone_size: -
d_call: TRBD1
j_call: TRBJ2-7
cdr3_aa: CASTDRGGSYEQYF
cdr3_nt: TGTGCCAGCACGGACAGGGGGGGAAGCTACGAGCAGTACTTC

v_call: TRBV5-1
clone_size: -
d_call: -
j_call: TRBJ1-1
cdr3_aa: CASSISGSSEAFF
cdr3_nt: TGCGCCAGCAGCATATCAGGGTCGTCTGAAGCTTTCTTT

v_call: TRBV27
clone_size: -
d_call: -
j_call: TRBJ2-7
cdr3_aa: CASSLSWDSGLNYEQYF
cdr3_nt: TGTGCCAGCAGTTTATCCTGGGATAGTGGTCTGAACTACGAGCAGTACTTC

v_call: TRBV11-2
clone_size: -
d_call: -
j_call: TRBJ2-7
cdr3_aa: CASSPFGEVDEQYF
cdr3_nt: TGTGCCAGCAGCCCTTTCGGGGAGGTCGACGAGCAGTACTTC

v_call: TRBV27
clone_size: -
d_call: -
j_call: TRBJ2-7
cdr3_aa: CASSLRGVSYEQYF
cdr3_nt: TGTGCCAGCAGTTTAAGGGGTGTATCTTACGAGCAGTACTTC

v_call: TRBV5-4
clone_size: -
d_call: -
j_call: TRBJ2-3
cdr3_aa: CASSLESTGRTDTQYF
cdr3_nt: TGTGCCAGCAGCTTGGAGTCTACAGGGCGCACAGATACGCAGTATTTT

v_call: TRBV6-5
clone_size: -
d_call: -
j_call: TRBJ2-2
cdr3_aa: CASSYNGMNTGELFF
cdr3_nt: TGTGCCAGCAGTTACAACGGGATGAACACCGGGGAGCTGTTTTTT

v_call: TRBV30
clone_size: once
d_call: TRBD2
j_call: TRBJ2-1
cdr3_aa: CASGTSGRHEQFF
cdr3_nt: TGTGCCTCCGGGACTAGCGGGAGACATGAGCAGTTCTTC

v_call: TRBV28
clone_size: -
d_call: -
j_call: TRBJ2-7
cdr3_aa: CASSLFRTYEQYF
cdr3_nt: TGTGCCAGCAGTTTATTCAGAACCTACGAGCAGTACTTC

v_call: TRBV4-1
clone_size: -
d_call: -
j_call: TRBJ1-1
cdr3_aa: CASSQDTYSLTEAFF
cdr3_nt: TGCGCCAGCAGCCAAGACACTTACAGCCTCACTGAAGCTTTCTTT

v_call: TRBV4-1
clone_size: -
d_call: TRBD1
j_call: TRBJ2-7
cdr3_aa: CASSHGTATEQYF
cdr3_nt: TGCGCCAGCAGTCACGGGACAGCGACCGAGCAGTACTTC

v_call: TRBV30
clone_size: -
d_call: TRBD2
j_call: TRBJ2-3
cdr3_aa: CAWIPGLAITDTQYF
cdr3_nt: TGTGCCTGGATCCCAGGACTAGCGATAACAGATACGCAGTATTTT

v_call: TRBV13
clone_size: -
d_call: TRBD1
j_call: TRBJ2-7
cdr3_aa: CASSFGQGEYF
cdr3_nt: TGTGCCAGCAGCTTTGGACAGGGCGAGTACTTC

v_call: TRBV13
clone_size: -
d_call: TRBD2
j_call: TRBJ2-2
cdr3_aa: CASSETSGRAGTGELFF
cdr3_nt: TGTGCCAGCAGCGAGACTAGCGGGAGGGCCGGTACCGGGGAGCTGTTTTTT

v_call: TRBV11-2
clone_size: -
d_call: TRBD1
j_call: TRBJ2-1
cdr3_aa: CASSLDHGTVTYNEQFF
cdr3_nt: TGTGCCAGCAGCTTGGACCACGGGACAGTGACCTACAATGAGCAGTTCTTC

v_call: TRBV15
clone_size: -
d_call: TRBD2
j_call: TRBJ2-7
cdr3_aa: CATSRDRTSGSLDQYF
cdr3_nt: TGTGCCACCAGCAGAGATCGGACTAGCGGGAGCCTGGATCAGTACTTC

v_call: TRBV7-9
clone_size: once
d_call: -
j_call: TRBJ1-1
cdr3_aa: CASSLGQESTEAFF
cdr3_nt: TGTGCCAGCAGCTTAGGGCAGGAGAGCACTGAAGCTTTCTTT

v_call: TRBV28
clone_size: -
d_call: -
j_call: TRBJ2-7
cdr3_aa: CASSFERSSEQYF
cdr3_nt: TGTGCCAGCAGTTTCGAAAGGTCTAGCGAGCAGTACTTC

v_call: TRBV11-3
clone_size: -
d_call: TRBD1
j_call: TRBJ2-2
cdr3_aa: CASSLVNRGHTGELFF
cdr3_nt: TGTGCCAGCAGCTTAGTGAACAGGGGGCACACCGGGGAGCTGTTTTTT

v_call: TRBV28
clone_size: -
d_call: TRBD2
j_call: TRBJ2-1
cdr3_aa: CASSDGLAGANEQFF
cdr3_nt: TGTGCCAGCAGTGACGGACTAGCGGGAGCTAATGAGCAGTTCTTC

v_call: TRBV5-1
clone_size: -
d_call: TRBD2
j_call: TRBJ2-1
cdr3_aa: CASRPGTSRNNEQFF
cdr3_nt: TGCGCCAGCAGACCCGGGACTAGCCGTAACAATGAGCAGTTCTTC